This T cell receptor beta chain was retrieved from a study of high-grade serous ovarian cancer treatment subgroups (dated by TCRdb to the early 2020s). In terms of the full investigation: Sequencing yielded a mean of about 14,000 reads and under 7,500 unique TCR beta rearrangements per sample. One primary tumor sample and two metastatic tumor samples were contributed by each patient, so that fewer than 95 samples were obtained in total. Under a laparoscopic triage algorithm, patients with high-grade serous ovarian cancer were grouped by complete gross resection or by neoadjuvant chemotherapy response, and the study profiled the TCR beta repertoires of these patients. The cohort comprised some 30 patients: about 10 with no residual disease after primary surgery (R0), about 10 excellent NACT responders, and about 10 poor NACT responders. Summary of the overall study and its limitations: The TCR repertoire analyses centered on CDR3, and CDR1 and CDR2 were not analyzed. Bulk tumor TCR sequencing lacked spatial information, limiting insight into HGSC tumor complexity and diversity. Repertoire similarity between tumors of the same patient ranged roughly 0.1 to 0.79, whereas almost no similarity was seen between different patients. Neoantigen level correlated positively with TCR clonal relatedness, and copy number variation and mutation load from whole-genome sequencing showed a positive trend with TCR clonal relatedness.

A remark on this clone: Which antigen it targets is not known. No much larger clonotype is one base removed from it; base qualities were not supplied.

Tumor samples were obtained before definitive surgery or chemotherapy. Genomic DNA was extracted by the MD Anderson Biospecimen Extraction Resource, and TCR sequencing was done by the MD Anderson Cancer Genomics Laboratory. The 90 tumor samples were subjected to high-throughput TCR profiling using ImmunoSEQ. As for how the authors treated the data: Repertoire diversity metrics included richness (unique productive sequences), clonality, evenness and relatedness; Bhattacharyya coefficient assessed similarity between samples. Conclusions stayed consistent in a sensitivity analysis that left out TCRs with fewer than two reads. TCRdb holds this immuneACCESS table with in-frame rearrangements only. Some clones are missing; in checked studies, unresolved V genes explain under half, and the rest has no known cause. V, J and clone size are those of that table, while D and trimming were read from the DNA. The sample data list approximately 300 clones, and approximately 80% of these were observed just once. The ten largest make up about 16% of the sample.

There are 14 amino acids in the CDR3, from cysteine to phenylalanine inclusive. Kept here is only the CDR3 DNA, which spans 42 bases and is read in frame from base 1. The germline V gene encodes CDR1 PRHDT and CDR2 FYEKMQ (reference sequence). At the junction V is shortened by 11 bases and J by 3 bases, with 18 bases in between. The sample was tumor tissue. The chain couples TRBV13 to TRBJ2-3, and the D gene may be TRBD2, 7 bases matching. The TCR was taken from a human donor with high-grade serous ovarian cancer. The CDR3 reads CAGGGQRWTDTQYF. The DNA is TGTGCCGGGGGGGGGCAGCGTTGGACAGATACGCAGTATTTT.